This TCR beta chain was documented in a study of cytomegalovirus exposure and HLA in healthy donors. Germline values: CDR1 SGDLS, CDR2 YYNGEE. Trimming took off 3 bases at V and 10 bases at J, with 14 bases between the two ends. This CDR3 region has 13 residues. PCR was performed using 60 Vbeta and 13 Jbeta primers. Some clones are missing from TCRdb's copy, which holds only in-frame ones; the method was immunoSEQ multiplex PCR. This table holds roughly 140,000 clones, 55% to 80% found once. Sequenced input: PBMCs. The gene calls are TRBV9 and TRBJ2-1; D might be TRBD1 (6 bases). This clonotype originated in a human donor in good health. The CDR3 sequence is CASSASGVREQFF. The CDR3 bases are TGTGCCAGCAGCGCCTCAGGGGTGAGGGAGCAGTTCTTC.